The 14 T cell receptor beta chains reported below all come from one sample, sequenced in a study of cytomegalovirus exposure and HLA in healthy donors. It was with 60 Vbeta and 13 Jbeta primers that the PCR ran. Method: immunoSEQ multiplex PCR; TCRdb's copy keeps in-frame clones and lacks some. The repertoire holds about 98,000 clones, with under 75% as singletons. Sequencing was carried out using PBMCs. These receptors were collected from a man aged 45-60 years in good health and CMV-seronegative.

V gene TRBV5-5 combines with J gene TRBJ1-1; D is perhaps TRBD1 (6 bases). The CDR3 length is 15 residues. The V end lost 2 bases, the J end lost 5 bases, and 16 bases lay between the germline ends. CDR1 and CDR2 from the germline V gene are SGHKS and YYEKEE (reference sequence). CDR3 coding DNA: TGTGCCAGCAGCTTACAGGGTGCTTTAAGAACTGAAGCTTTCTTT. It translates to CASSLQGALRTEAFF.

This clone was counted between two and nine times. This chain links TRBV6-1 with TRBJ1-2; D ambiguous. Trimming shortened V by 1 base and J by 5 bases, and 14 bases separated the two germline ends. Germline V gene sequence: CDR1 MNHNS, CDR2 SASEGT. This CDR3 is built from 15 residues. CDR3 bases: TGTGCCAGCAGTGAAGTTCCGGGCGGGGTTTATGGCTACACCTTC. Its protein is CASSEVPGGVYGYTF.

The rearrangement joins TRBV5-1 to TRBJ2-3; TRBD2 aligns across 9 bases. V lost 4 bases, J lost 5 bases, and 11 bases stayed unmatched. Per the germline V gene, CDR1 is SGHRS and CDR2 is YFSETQ. This CDR3 is 16 amino acids long. The chain's CDR3 is CASSTWKAGGLDTQYF. The CDR3 nucleotides read TGCGCCAGCAGCACCTGGAAGGCGGGAGGGTTAGATACGCAGTATTTT.

This clone has more than one count but fewer than ten. The chain links TRBV6-5 to TRBJ1-3; the match to TRBD1 covers 8 bases. The CDR3 totals 15 residues. Germline loops: CDR1 MNHEY, CDR2 SVGAGI. The V and J ends lost 8 bases and 0 bases, in that order; junction bases with no gene match: 6. CDR3 loop: CASRRQGSSGNTIYF. In nucleotides, the CDR3 is TGTGCCAGCCGGAGACAGGGGTCCTCTGGAAACACCATATATTTT.

This clone was picked up one time. DNA of the CDR3: TGTGCCAGCAGTCTCTACCCCCCTTACACAGATACGCAGTATTTT. Its translation: CASSLYPPYTDTQYF. The V call is TRBV27, the J call TRBJ2-3, with D unclear. The CDR3 is made up of 15 amino acids. Germline CDR1 MNHEY, CDR2 SMNVEV (reference sequence). The V end was cut by 5 bases, the J end by 2 bases, with 14 bases between.

This clone was observed once. This chain connects TRBV28 to TRBJ2-2, with TRBD1 matching 7 bases. From germline, CDR1 is MDHEN and CDR2 SYDVKM. This CDR3 spans 17 amino acids. The trim removed 2 bases at V and 6 bases at J, leaving 12 bases unmatched. The DNA for the CDR3 is TGTGCCAGCAGTTTACGGGCCCAGGACAGGTTTTCCGGGGAGCTGTTTTTT. This gives the protein CASSLRAQDRFSGELFF.

This clone was seen just once. The chain recombines TRBV19 with TRBJ2-7; tentatively, D is TRBD1 (7 bases). The CDR3 is made up of 15 amino acids. Germline values: CDR1 LNHDA, CDR2 SQIVND (reference sequence). V was shortened by 4 bases and J by 4 bases, with 17 bases between the two germline ends. The CDR3 reads CASSTYRQGGYEQYF. The DNA for the CDR3 is TGTGCCAGTAGTACCTACCGACAGGGAGGATACGAGCAGTACTTC.

The chain uses TRBV5-1 and TRBJ2-1; 7 bases are a match to TRBD1. V trimming: 4 bases; J trimming: 3 bases; junction bases outside the gene matches: 7. The CDR3 runs 15 residues. Germline CDR1 is SGHRS and CDR2 is YFSETQ. CDR3 amino acids: CASSPQGTDYNEQFF. DNA of the CDR3: TGCGCCAGCAGCCCACAAGGGACAGACTACAATGAGCAGTTCTTC.

The CDR3 loop reads CASSRTSGGVDTQYF. DNA of the CDR3: TGTGCCAGCAGTCGGACTAGCGGTGGTGTAGATACGCAGTATTTT. V and J are TRBV6-4 and TRBJ2-3; 10 nucleotides align to TRBD2. Germline CDR1 MRHNA, CDR2 SNTAGT. V was pared by 5 bases and J by 5 bases, with 7 bases of the junction left unmatched. The CDR3 length is 15 residues.

This sequence joins TRBV19 and TRBJ1-5; 8 bases match TRBD1. CDR1 and CDR2 from the germline V gene are LNHDA and SQIVND (reference sequence). This CDR3 is 17 amino acids long. V shed 2 bases and J 7 bases; nucleotides not matched to a gene: 13. In nucleotides, the CDR3 is TGTGCCAGTAGTATAACCGATGGGACAGGCCTGCGGCAGCCCCAGCATTTT. Translation gives CASSITDGTGLRQPQHF.

The rearrangement links TRBV6-4 to TRBJ2-3; a possible D gene is TRBD2 (5 bases). The germline V gene has CDR1 MRHNA and CDR2 SNTAGT. The CDR3 is made up of 13 amino acids. The V and J ends lost 6 bases and 5 bases respectively, with 12 bases between them. This CDR3 reads CASSVTRGDTQYF. In nucleotides, the CDR3 is TGTGCCAGCAGCGTAACACGGGGAGATACGCAGTATTTT.

The chain uses TRBV6-1 and TRBJ1-4; D remains ambiguous. The CDR3 loop spans 14 amino acids. Trimming took off 5 bases at V and 7 bases at J, with 14 bases between the two ends. The germline V gene has CDR1 MNHNS and CDR2 SASEGT. The CDR3 DNA follows: TGTGCCAGCAGTTATAACAGCTTACCTGAAAAACTGTTTTTT. Protein product: CASSYNSLPEKLFF.

This chain connects TRBV7-9 to TRBJ1-2; perhaps TRBD1 as D (5 bases). CDR3 length: 14 residues. Germline V lookup: CDR1 SEHNR, CDR2 FQNEAQ (reference sequence). V lost 1 base and J lost 2, with 8 bases in between. The CDR3 loop reads CASSLVSGNYGYTF. CDR3 nucleotides: TGTGCCAGCAGCTTAGTTTCAGGGAACTATGGCTACACCTTC.

This chain joins TRBV28 and TRBJ2-7; tentatively, D is TRBD2 (5 bases). Germline CDR1 reads MDHEN; CDR2 reads SYDVKM. This CDR3 is 17 amino acids long. V lost 6 bases and J lost 0, with 21 bases in between. CDR3 nucleotides: TGTGCCAGCAGGCCGGGATATACCCTATCTAGCTCCTACGAGCAGTACTTC. Translation gives CASRPGYTLSSSYEQYF.